This T cell receptor beta chain was captured by sequencing in a study of cytomegalovirus exposure and HLA in healthy donors. General study results and limits: The study flagged about 160 TCR beta chains as cytomegalovirus-associated.

This clone has a single count. Its cognate antigen is unknown. Germline V CDR1 and CDR2: MNHEY, SMNVEV (reference sequence). V dropped 4 bases and J dropped 2 bases, with 12 bases sitting between them. The CDR3 covers 14 residues. 13 Jbeta primers and 60 Vbeta primers were used for the PCR. Some clones are missing from TCRdb's copy, which holds only in-frame ones; the method was immunoSEQ multiplex PCR. This sample has roughly 150,000 clones; 70% to 90% occur once, and the top ten carry about 2.4%. V usage is TRBV27 and J usage is TRBJ2-7; TRBD1 might be the D (5 bases). What was sequenced was PBMCs. This TCR derives from a young woman in good health and CMV-seronegative. CDR3 sequence reads: CASSSITGTYEQYF. Here the CDR3 DNA reads TGTGCCAGCAGTTCCATTACAGGAACCTACGAGCAGTACTTC.